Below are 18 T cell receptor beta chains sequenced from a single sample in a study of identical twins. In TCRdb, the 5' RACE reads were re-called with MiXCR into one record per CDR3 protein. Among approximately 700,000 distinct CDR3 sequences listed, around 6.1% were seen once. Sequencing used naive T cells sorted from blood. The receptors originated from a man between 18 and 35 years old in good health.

This chain's CDR3 is CASSLRPISRLEQFF. The CDR3 nucleotides read TGCGCCAGCAGCTTGCGTCCAATTTCACGGCTCGAGCAGTTCTTC. This rearrangement joins TRBV5-1 to TRBJ2-1; no clear D gene. The germline V and J ends were trimmed by 1 base and 10 bases, with 18 bases remaining between them. Per the germline V gene, CDR1 is SGHRS and CDR2 is YFSETQ. This CDR3 is 15 amino acids long.

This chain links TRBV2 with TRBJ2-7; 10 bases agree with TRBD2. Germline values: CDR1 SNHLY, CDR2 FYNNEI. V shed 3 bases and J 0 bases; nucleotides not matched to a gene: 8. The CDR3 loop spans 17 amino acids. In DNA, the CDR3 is TGTGCCAGCAGTGAGGGCTTACTAGCGGGGAACTCCTACGAGCAGTACGTC. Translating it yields CASSEGLLAGNSYEQYV.

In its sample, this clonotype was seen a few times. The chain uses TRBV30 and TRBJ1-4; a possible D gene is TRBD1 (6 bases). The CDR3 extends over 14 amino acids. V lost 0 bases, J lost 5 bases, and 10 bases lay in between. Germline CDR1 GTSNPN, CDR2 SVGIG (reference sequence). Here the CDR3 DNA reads TGTGCCTGGAGTGTTCGTCAGGGGAATGAAAAACTGTTTTTT. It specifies CAWSVRQGNEKLFF.

The CDR3 is CSASRQGVYNEQFF. CDR3 DNA sequence: TGCAGTGCTAGCAGACAGGGGGTGTACAATGAGCAGTTCTTC. This chain uses TRBV20-1 with TRBJ2-1, with 9 bases aligning to TRBD1. This CDR3 has 14 amino acids. Per germline, CDR1 DFQATT and CDR2 SNEGSKA (reference sequence). J lost 4 bases, V lost 3 bases, and 4 bases had no gene match.

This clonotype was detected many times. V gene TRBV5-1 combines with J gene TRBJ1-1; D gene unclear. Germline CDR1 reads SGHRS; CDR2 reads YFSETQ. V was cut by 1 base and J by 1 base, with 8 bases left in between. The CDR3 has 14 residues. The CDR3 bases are TGCGCCAGCAGCTTGAAGTTCCGGAACACTGAAGCTTTCTTT. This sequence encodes CASSLKFRNTEAFF. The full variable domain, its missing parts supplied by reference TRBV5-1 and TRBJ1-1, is KAGVTQTPRYLIKTRGQQVTLSCSPISGHRSVSWYQQTPGQGLQFLFEYFSETQRNKGNFPGRFSGRQFSNSRSEMNVSTLELGDSALYLCASSLKFRNTEAFFGQGTRLTVV.

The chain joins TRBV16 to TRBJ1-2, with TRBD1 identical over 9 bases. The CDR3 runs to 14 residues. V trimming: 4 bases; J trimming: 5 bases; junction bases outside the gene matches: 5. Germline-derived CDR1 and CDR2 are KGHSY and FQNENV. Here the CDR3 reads CASSRDRGAYGYTF. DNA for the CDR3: TGTGCCAGCAGCCGTGACAGGGGGGCTTATGGCTACACCTTC.

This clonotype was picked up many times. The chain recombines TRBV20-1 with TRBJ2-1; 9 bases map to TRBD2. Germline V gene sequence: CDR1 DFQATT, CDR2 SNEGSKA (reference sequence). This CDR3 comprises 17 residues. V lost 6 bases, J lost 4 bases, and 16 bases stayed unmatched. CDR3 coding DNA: TGCAGTGCCCTACAACTGGCGGGAGGGCCTGGATACAATGAGCAGTTCTTC. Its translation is CSALQLAGGPGYNEQFF.

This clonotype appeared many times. The CDR3 loop reads CASSHNAGNSPLHF. In DNA, the CDR3 is TGTGCCAGCAGTCATAATGCCGGTAATTCACCCCTCCACTTT. V usage is TRBV12-3 or TRBV12-4 and J usage is TRBJ1-6; D remains ambiguous. Between the trimmed V and J ends, which lost 5 bases and 6 bases, there was a span of 11 bases. There are 14 residues in the CDR3.

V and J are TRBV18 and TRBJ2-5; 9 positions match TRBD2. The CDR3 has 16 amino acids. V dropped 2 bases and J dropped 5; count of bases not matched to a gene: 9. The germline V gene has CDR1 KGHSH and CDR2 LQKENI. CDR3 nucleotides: TGTGCCAGCTCACCAGGATCCAGCGGGAGGCGCGAGACCCAGTACTTC. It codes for CASSPGSSGRRETQYF.

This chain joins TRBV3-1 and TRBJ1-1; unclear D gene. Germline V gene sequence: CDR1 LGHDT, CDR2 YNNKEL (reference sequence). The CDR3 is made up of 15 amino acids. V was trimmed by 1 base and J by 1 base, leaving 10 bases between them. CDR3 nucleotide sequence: TGTGCCAGCAGCCAAGTACGGCACACGAACACTGAAGCTTTCTTT. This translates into CASSQVRHTNTEAFF.

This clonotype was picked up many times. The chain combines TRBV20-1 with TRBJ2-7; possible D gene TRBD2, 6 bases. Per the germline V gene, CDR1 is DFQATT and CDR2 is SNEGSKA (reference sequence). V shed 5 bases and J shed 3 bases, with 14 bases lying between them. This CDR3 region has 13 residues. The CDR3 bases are TGCAGTGCTCGGCCACTAGCAGACTACGAGCAGTACTTC. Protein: CSARPLADYEQYF.

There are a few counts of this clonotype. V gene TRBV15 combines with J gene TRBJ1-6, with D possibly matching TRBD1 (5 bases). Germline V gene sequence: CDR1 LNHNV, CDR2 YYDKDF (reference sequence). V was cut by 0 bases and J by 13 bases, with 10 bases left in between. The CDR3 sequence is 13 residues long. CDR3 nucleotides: TGTGCCACCAGCAGAGAAGAAACAGGTCCCCTCCACTTT. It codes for CATSREETGPLHF. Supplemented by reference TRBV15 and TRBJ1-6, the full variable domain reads DAMVIQNPRYQVTQFGKPVTLSCSQTLNHNVMYWYQQKSSQAPKLLFHYYDKDFNNEADTPDNFQSRRPNTSFCFLDIRSPGLGDTAMYLCATSREETGPLHFGNGTRLTVT.

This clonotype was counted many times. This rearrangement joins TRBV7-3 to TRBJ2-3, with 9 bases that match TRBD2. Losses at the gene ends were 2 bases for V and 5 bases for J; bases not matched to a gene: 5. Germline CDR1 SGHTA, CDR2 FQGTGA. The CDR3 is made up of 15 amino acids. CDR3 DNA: TGTGCCAGCAGCTTAGGCGGGAGGGCCCAAGATACGCAGTATTTT. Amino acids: CASSLGGRAQDTQYF. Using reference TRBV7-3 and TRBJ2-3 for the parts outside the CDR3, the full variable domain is GAGVSQTPSNKVTEKGKYVELRCDPISGHTALYWYRQSLGQGPEFLIYFQGTGAADDSGLPNDRFFAVRPEGSVSTLKIQRTERGDSAVYLCASSLGGRAQDTQYFGPGTRLTVL.

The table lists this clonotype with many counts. In DNA, the CDR3 is TGCGCCAGCAGCGAAGATGAAAAACTGTTTTTT. Translating gives CASSEDEKLFF. The V gene is TRBV5-1, the J gene TRBJ1-4; D remains ambiguous. The CDR3 has 11 amino acids. Looked up from germline, CDR1 is SGHRS and CDR2 is YFSETQ. The V end lost 4 bases, the J end lost 6 bases, and 4 bases lay between the germline ends. Full variable domain (outside the CDR3, taken from reference TRBV5-1 and TRBJ1-4): KAGVTQTPRYLIKTRGQQVTLSCSPISGHRSVSWYQQTPGQGLQFLFEYFSETQRNKGNFPGRFSGRQFSNSRSEMNVSTLELGDSALYLCASSEDEKLFFGSGTQLSVL.

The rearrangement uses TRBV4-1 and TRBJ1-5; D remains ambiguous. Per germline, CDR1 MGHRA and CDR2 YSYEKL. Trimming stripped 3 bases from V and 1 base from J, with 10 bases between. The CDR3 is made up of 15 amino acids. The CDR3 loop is CASSHPGSSNQPQHF. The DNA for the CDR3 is TGCGCCAGCAGCCACCCGGGTTCCAGCAATCAGCCCCAGCATTTT.

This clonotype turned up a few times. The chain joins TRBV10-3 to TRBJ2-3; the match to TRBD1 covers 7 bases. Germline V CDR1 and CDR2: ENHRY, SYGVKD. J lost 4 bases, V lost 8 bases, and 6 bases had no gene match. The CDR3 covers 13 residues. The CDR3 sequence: CAILQGPPDTQYF. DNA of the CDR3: TGTGCCATCCTACAGGGGCCCCCAGATACGCAGTATTTT.

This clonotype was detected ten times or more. The DNA of the CDR3 is TGCTCGGCTAACGGGGAAGACAATGAGCAGTTCTTC. Translation: CSANGEDNEQFF. V usage is TRBV20-1 and J usage is TRBJ2-1; TRBD2 might be the D (5 bases). CDR3 length equals 12 residues. In germline, CDR1 is DFQATT, CDR2 SNEGSKA (reference sequence).

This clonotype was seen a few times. The CDR3 protein is CASSFRVTNEKLFF. The CDR3, as DNA: TGTGCCAGCAGTTTTAGGGTTACTAATGAAAAACTGTTTTTT. The chain combines TRBV28 with TRBJ1-4; D is undetermined. V lost 3 bases and J lost 2, with 7 bases in between. CDR1 and CDR2 from the germline V gene are MDHEN and SYDVKM. The CDR3 contains 14 residues.